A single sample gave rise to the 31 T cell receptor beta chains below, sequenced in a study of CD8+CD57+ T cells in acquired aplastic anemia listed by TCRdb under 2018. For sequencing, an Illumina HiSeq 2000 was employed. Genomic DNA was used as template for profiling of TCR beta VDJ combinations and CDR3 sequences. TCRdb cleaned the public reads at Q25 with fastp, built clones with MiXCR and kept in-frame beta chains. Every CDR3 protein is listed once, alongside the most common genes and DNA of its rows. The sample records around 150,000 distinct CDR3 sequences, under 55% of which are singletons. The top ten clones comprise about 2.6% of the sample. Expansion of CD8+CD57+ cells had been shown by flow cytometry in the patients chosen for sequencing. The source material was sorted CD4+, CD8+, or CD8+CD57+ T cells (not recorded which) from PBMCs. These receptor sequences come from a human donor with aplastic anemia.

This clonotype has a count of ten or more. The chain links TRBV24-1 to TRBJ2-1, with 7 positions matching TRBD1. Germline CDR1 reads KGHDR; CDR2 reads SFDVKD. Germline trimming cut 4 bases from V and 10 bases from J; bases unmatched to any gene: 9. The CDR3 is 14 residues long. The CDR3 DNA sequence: TGTGCCACCAGTGACCGACAGGGAGTAGGGGAGCAGTTCTTC. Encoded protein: CATSDRQGVGEQFF.

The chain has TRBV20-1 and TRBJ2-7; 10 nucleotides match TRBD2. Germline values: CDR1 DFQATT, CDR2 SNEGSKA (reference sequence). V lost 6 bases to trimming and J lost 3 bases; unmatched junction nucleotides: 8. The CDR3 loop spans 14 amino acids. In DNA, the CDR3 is TGCAGTGCGCATGGACTAGCGGTGAGCTACGAGCAGTACTTC. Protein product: CSAHGLAVSYEQYF.

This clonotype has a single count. The CDR3 DNA follows: TGTGCCAGCTCTATTTCATGGGGGAGGACCTACGAGCAGTACTTC. Translated, it gives CASSISWGRTYEQYF. The chain recombines TRBV27 with TRBJ2-7; a weak D match, TRBD2 (6 bases). This CDR3 region has 15 residues. CDR1 and CDR2 from the germline V gene are MNHEY and SMNVEV (reference sequence). Trimming pared 8 bases from V and 2 bases from J, leaving 19 bases between.

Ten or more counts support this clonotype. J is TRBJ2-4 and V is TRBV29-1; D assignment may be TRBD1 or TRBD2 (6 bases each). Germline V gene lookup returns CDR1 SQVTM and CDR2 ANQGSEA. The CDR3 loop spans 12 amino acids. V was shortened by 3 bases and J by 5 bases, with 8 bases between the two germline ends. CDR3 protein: CSVDGGQNIQYF. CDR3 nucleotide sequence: TGCAGCGTTGATGGGGGGCAAAACATTCAGTACTTC.

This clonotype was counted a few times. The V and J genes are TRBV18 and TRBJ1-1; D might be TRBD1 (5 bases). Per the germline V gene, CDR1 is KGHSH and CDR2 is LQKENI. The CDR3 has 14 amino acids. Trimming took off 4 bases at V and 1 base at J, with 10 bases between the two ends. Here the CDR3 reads CASSLDSANTEAFF. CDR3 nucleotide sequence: TGTGCCAGCTCACTCGACAGCGCGAACACTGAAGCTTTCTTT.

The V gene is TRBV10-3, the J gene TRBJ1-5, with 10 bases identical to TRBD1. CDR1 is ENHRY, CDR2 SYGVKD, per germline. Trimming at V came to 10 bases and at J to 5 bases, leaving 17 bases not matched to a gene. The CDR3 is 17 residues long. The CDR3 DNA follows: TGTGCCACCCGGGGGGGGCATGGACAGGGGGGTGATCAGCCCCAGCATTTT. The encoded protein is CATRGGHGQGGDQPQHF.

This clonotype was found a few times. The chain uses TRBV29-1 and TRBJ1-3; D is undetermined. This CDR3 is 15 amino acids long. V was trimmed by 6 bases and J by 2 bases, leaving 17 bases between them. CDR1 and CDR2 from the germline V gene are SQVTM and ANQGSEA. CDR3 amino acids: CSVRTRLNPGNTIYF. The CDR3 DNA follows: TGCAGCGTCCGGACCCGACTGAATCCTGGAAACACCATATATTTT.

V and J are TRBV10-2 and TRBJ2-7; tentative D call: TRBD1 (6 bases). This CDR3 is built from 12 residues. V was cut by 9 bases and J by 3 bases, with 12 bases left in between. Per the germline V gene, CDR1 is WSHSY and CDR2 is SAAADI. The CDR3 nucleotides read TGCGCCAGTATGACAGGCCGCTACGAGCAGTACTTC. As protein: CASMTGRYEQYF.

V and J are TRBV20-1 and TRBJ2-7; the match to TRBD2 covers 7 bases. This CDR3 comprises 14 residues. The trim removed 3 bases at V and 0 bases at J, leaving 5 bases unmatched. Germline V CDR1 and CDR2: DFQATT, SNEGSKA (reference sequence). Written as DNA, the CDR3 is TGCAGTGCTAGGCGGCGGGAGAGCTCCTACGAGCAGTACTTC. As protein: CSARRRESSYEQYF.

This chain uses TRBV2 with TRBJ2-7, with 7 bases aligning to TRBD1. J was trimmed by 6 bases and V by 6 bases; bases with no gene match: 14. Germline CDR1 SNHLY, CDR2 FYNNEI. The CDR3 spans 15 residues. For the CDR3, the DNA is TGTGCCAGCAGCTCACAGGGGTTTCGTTTAGGCGAGCAGTACTTC. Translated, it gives CASSSQGFRLGEQYF.

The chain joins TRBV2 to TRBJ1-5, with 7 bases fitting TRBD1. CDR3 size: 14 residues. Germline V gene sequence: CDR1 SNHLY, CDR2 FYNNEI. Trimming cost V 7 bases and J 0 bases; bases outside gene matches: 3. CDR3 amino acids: CASTRDSSNQPQHF. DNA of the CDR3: TGTGCCAGCACTAGGGACAGTAGCAATCAGCCCCAGCATTTT.

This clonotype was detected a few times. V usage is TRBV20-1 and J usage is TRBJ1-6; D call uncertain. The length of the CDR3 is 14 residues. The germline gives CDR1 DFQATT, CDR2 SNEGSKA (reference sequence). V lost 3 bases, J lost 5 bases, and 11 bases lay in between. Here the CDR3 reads CSASPESNNSPLHF. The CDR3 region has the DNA TGCAGTGCTAGTCCAGAGAGCAATAATTCACCCCTCCACTTT.

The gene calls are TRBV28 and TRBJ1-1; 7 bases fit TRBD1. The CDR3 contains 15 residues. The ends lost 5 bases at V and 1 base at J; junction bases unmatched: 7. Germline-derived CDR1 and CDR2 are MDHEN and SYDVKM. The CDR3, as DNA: TGTGCCAGCAGTAAAACCGGGACAGAGAACACTGAAGCTTTCTTT. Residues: CASSKTGTENTEAFF.

CDR3 region: CASSALLAAGGNIQYF. For the CDR3, the DNA is TGTGCCAGCAGTGCCCTACTAGCGGCGGGTGGAAACATTCAGTACTTC. V and J are TRBV2 and TRBJ2-4; TRBD2 aligns across 8 bases. Germline assignment: CDR1 SNHLY and CDR2 FYNNEI. The CDR3 spans 16 residues. V lost 4 bases, J lost 6 bases, and 11 bases stayed unmatched. Full variable domain (missing parts from reference TRBV2 and TRBJ2-4): EPEVTQTPSHQVTQMGQEVILRCVPISNHLYFYWYRQILGQKVEFLVSFYNNEISEKSEIFDDQFSVERPDGSNFTLKIRSTKLEDSAMYFCASSALLAAGGNIQYFGAGTRLSVL.

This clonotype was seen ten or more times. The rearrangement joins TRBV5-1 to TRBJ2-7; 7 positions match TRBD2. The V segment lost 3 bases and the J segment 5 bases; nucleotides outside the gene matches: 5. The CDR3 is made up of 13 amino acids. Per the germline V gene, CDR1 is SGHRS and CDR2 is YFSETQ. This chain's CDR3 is CASSSLGGNEQYF. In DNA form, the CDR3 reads TGCGCCAGCAGCTCCCTGGGGGGGAACGAGCAGTACTTC.

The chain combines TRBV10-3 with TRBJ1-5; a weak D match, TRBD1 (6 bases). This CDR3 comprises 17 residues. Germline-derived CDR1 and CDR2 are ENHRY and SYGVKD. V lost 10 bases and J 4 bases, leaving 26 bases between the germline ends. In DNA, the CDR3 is TGTGCCACGCACCTGACGGTCAACAGGGACCCAAATCAGCCCCAGCATTTT. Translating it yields CATHLTVNRDPNQPQHF.

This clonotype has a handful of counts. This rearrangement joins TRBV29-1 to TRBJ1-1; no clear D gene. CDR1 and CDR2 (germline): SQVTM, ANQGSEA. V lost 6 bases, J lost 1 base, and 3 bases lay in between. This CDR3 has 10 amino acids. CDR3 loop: CSVKNTEAFF. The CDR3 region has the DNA TGCAGCGTCAAGAACACTGAAGCTTTCTTT.

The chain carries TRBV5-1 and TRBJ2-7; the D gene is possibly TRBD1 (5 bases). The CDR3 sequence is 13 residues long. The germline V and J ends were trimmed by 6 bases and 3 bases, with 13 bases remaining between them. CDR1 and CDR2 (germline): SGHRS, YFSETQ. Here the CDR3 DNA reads TGCGCCAGCATGGGCCAGGGAAGCTACGAGCAGTACTTC. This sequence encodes CASMGQGSYEQYF.

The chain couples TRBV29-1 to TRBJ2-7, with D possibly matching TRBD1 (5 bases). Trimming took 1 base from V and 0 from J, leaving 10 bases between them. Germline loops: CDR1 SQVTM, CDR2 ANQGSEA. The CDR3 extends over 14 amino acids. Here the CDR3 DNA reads TGCAGCGTTGAAGGGCAGGGTAGCTCCTACGAGCAGTACTTC. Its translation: CSVEGQGSSYEQYF.

CDR3 sequence reads: CASSIDLEDFYGYTF. The CDR3 region has the DNA TGTGCCAGTAGTATAGATCTAGAGGATTTCTATGGCTACACCTTC. The chain couples TRBV19 to TRBJ1-2; D is ambiguous. This CDR3 contains 15 residues. V lost 0 bases to trimming and J lost 4 bases, with 12 bases between them. Per germline, CDR1 LNHDA and CDR2 SQIVND (reference sequence).

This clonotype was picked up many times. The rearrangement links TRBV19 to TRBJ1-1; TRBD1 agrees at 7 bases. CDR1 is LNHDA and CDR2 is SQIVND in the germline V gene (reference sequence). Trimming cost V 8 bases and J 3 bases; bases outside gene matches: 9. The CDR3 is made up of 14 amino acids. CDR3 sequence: CASFNYRGHTEAFF. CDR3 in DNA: TGTGCCAGTTTTAACTACAGGGGTCACACTGAAGCTTTCTTT.

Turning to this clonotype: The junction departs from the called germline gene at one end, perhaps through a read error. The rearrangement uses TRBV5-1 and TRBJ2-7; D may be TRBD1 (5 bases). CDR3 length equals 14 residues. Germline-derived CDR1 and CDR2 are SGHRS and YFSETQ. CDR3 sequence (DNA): TGCGCCAGCAGCTTTGGGGCAGGCTCCTGCGAGCAGTACTTC. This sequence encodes CASSFGAGSCEQYF.

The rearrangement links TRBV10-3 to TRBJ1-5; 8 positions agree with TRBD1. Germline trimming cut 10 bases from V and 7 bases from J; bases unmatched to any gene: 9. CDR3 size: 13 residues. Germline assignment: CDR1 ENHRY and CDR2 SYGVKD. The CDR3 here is CATGQGESQPQHF. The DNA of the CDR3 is TGTGCCACTGGACAGGGAGAGAGCCAGCCCCAGCATTTT.

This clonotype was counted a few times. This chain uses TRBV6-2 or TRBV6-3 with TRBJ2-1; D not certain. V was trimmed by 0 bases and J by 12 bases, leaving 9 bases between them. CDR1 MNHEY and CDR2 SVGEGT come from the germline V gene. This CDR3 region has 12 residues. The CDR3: CASSYSRGLQFF. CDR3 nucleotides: TGTGCCAGCAGTTACTCACGTGGGCTGCAGTTCTTC.

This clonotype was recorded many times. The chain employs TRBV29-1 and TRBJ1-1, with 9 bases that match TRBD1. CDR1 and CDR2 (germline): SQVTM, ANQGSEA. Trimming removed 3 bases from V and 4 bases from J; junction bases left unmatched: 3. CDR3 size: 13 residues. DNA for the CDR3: TGCAGCGTTGAGGGACAGGGTCTCACTGAAGCTTTCTTT. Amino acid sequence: CSVEGQGLTEAFF.

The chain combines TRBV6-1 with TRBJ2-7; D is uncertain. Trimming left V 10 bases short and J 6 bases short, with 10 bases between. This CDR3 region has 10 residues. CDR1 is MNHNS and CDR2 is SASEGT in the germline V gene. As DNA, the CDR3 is TGTGCCATCAAAGGTGGCGAGCAGTACTTC. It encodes CAIKGGEQYF.

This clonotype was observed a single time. The CDR3 nucleotides read TGTGCCACCAGTGATGGTACGACAGGGACCTACAATGAGCAGTTCTTC. This encodes CATSDGTTGTYNEQFF. The rearrangement uses TRBV24-1 and TRBJ2-1, with TRBD1 identical over 7 bases. V lost 3 bases, J lost 2 bases, and 6 bases stayed unmatched. The CDR3 sequence is 16 residues long. The V gene's germline CDR1 is KGHDR and CDR2 SFDVKD.

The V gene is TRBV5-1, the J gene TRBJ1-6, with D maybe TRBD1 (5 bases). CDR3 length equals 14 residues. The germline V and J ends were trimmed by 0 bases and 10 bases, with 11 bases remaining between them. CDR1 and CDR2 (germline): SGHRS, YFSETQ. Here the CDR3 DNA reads TGCGCCAGCAGCTTGGTGCAGGGCCCCTCACCCCTCCACTTT. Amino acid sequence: CASSLVQGPSPLHF.

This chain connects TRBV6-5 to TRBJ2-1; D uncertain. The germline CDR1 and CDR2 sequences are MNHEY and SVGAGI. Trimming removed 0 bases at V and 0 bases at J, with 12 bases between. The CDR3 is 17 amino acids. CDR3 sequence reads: CASSYSSALISYNEQFF. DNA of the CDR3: TGTGCCAGCAGTTACTCGAGTGCCCTAATCTCCTACAATGAGCAGTTCTTC.

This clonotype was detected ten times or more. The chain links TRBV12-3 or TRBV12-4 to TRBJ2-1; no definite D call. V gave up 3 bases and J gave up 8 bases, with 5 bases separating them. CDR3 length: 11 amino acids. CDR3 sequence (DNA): TGTGCCAGCAGTTTCCAGTATGAGCAGTTCTTC. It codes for CASSFQYEQFF.

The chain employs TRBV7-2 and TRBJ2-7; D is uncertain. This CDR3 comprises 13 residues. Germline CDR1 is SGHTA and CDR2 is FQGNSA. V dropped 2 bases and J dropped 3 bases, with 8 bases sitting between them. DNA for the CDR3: TGTGCCAGCAGCTTATGGTCAAACTACGAGCAGTACTTC. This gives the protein CASSLWSNYEQYF. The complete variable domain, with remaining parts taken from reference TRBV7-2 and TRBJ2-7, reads GAGVSQSPSNKVTEKGKDVELRCDPISGHTALYWYRQSLGQGLEFLIYFQGNSAPDKSGLPSDRFSAERTGGSVSTLTIQRTQQEDSAVYLCASSLWSNYEQYFGPGTRLTVT.